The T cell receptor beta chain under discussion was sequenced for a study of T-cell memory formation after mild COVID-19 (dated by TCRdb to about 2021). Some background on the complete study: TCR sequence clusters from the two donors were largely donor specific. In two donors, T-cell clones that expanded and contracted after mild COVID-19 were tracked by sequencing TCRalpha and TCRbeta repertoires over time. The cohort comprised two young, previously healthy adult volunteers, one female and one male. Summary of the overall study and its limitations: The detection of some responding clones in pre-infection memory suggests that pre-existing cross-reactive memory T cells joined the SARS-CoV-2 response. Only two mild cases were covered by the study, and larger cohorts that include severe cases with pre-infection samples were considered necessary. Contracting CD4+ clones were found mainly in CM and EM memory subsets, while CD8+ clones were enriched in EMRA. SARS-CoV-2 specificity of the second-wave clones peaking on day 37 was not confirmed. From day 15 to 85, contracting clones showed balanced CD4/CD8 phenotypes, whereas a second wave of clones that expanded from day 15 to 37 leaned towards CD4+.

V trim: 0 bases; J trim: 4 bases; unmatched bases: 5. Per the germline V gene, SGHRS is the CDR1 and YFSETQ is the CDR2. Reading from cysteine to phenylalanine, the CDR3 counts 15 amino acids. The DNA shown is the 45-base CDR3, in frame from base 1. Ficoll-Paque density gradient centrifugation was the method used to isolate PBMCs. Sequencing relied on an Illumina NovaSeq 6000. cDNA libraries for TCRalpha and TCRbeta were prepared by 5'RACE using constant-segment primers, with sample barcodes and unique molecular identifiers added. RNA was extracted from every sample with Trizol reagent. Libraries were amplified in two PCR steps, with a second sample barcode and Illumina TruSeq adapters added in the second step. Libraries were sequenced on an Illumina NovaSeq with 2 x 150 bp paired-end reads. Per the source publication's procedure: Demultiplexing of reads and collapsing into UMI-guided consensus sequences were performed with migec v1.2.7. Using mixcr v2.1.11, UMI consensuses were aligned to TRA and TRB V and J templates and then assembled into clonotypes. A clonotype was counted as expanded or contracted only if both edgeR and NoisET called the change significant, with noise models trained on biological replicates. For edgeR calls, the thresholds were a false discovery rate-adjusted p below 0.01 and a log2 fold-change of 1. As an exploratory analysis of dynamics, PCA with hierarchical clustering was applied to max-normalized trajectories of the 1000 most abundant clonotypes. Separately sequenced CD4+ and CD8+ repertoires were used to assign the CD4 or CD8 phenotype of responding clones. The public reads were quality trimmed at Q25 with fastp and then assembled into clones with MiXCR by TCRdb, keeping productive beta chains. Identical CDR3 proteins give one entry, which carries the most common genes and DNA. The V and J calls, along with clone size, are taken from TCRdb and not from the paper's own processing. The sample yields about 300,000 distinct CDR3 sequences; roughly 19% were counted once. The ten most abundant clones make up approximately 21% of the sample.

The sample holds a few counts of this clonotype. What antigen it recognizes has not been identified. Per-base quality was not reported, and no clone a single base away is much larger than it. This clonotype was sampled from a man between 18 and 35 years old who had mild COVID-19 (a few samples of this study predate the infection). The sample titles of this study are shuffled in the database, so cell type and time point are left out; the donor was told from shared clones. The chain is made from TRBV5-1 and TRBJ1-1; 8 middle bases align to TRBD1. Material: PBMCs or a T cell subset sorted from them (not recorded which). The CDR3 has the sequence CASSLGTGWGTEAFF. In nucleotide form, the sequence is TGCGCCAGCAGCTTGGGGACAGGGTGGGGCACTGAAGCTTTCTTT. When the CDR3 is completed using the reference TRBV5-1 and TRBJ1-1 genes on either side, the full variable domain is KAGVTQTPRYLIKTRGQQVTLSCSPISGHRSVSWYQQTPGQGLQFLFEYFSETQRNKGNFPGRFSGRQFSNSRSEMNVSTLELGDSALYLCASSLGTGWGTEAFFGQGTRLTVV.